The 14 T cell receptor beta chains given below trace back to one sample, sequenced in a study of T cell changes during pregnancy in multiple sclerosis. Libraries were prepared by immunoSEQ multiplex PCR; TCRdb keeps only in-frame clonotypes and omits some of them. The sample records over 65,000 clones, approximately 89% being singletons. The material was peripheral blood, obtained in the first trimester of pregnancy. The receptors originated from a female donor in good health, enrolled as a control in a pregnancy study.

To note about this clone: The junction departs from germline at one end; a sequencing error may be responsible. CDR3 in DNA: TGCAGCGTGGAAGTATATGGCGGCTACACCTTC. Translated: CSVEVYGGYTF. This chain connects TRBV29-1 to TRBJ1-2; D is undetermined. The CDR3 is made up of 11 amino acids. CDR1 and CDR2 (germline): SQVTM, ANQGSEA.

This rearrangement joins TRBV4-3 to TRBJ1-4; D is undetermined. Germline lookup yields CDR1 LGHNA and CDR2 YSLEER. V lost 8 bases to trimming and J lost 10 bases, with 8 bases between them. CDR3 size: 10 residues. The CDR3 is CASREGKLFF. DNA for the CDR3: TGCGCCAGCCGAGAGGGAAAACTGTTTTTT.

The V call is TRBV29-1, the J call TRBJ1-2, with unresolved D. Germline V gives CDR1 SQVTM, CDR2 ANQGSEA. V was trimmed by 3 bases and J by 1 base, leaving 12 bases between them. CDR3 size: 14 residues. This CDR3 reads CSVEEANYNYGYTF. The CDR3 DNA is TGCAGCGTTGAGGAGGCGAACTATAACTATGGCTACACCTTC.

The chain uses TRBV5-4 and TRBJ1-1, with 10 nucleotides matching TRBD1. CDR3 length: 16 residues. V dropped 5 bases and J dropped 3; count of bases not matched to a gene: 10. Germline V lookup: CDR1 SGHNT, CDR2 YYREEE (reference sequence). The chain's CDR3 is CASSLPLGTGDTEAFF. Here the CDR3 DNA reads TGTGCCAGCAGTTTACCACTCGGGACAGGGGACACTGAAGCTTTCTTT.

The CDR3 DNA sequence: TGTGCCAGCAGCTTCAGTGGCACCTATGGCTACACCTTC. This codes for CASSFSGTYGYTF. The gene calls are TRBV5-4 and TRBJ1-2, with D unresolved. V lost 2 bases and J lost 4, with 9 bases in between. The V gene's germline CDR1 is SGHNT and CDR2 YYREEE (reference sequence). This CDR3 has 13 amino acids.

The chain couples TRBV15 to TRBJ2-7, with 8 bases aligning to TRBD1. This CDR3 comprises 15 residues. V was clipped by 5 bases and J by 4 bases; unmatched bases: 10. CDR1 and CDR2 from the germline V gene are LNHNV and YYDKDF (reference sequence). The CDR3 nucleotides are TGTGCCACCAGCGGTACAGGGGGAGGAAATTACGAGCAGTACTTC. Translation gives CATSGTGGGNYEQYF.

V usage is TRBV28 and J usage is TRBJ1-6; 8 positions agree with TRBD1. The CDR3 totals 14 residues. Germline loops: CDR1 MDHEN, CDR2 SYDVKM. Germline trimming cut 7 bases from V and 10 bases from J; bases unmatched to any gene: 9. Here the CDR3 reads CASTEQGDLSPLHF. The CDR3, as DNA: TGTGCCAGCACCGAACAGGGGGACCTCTCACCCCTCCACTTT.

This CDR3 reads CASSLEPARGTGELFF. The DNA of the CDR3 is TGTGCCAGCAGCTTAGAACCAGCCCGAGGAACCGGGGAGCTGTTTTTT. The chain uses TRBV11-2 and TRBJ2-2; D not resolved. V was trimmed by 0 bases and J by 5 bases, leaving 13 bases between them. CDR3 length equals 16 residues. Germline CDR1 and CDR2: SGHAT and FQNNGV.

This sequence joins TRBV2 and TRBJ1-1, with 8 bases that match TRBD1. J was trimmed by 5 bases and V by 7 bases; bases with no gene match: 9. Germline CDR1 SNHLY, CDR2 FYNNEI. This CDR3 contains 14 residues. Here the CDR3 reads CASKWQGAYTEAFF. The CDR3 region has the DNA TGTGCCAGCAAATGGCAGGGGGCTTATACTGAAGCTTTCTTT.

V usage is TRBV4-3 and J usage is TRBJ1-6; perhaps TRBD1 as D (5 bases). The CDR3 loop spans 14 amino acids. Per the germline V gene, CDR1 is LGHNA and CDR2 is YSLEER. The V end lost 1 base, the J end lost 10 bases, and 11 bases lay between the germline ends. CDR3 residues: CASSQGRDYSPLHF. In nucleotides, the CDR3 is TGCGCCAGCAGCCAAGGCAGGGATTACTCACCCCTCCACTTT.

The CDR3: CASSPLAGGTGELFF. CDR3 sequence (DNA): TGCGCCAGCAGCCCTTTAGCGGGAGGCACCGGGGAGCTGTTTTTT. This chain links TRBV5-1 with TRBJ2-2; the match to TRBD2 covers 10 bases. The CDR3 sequence is 15 residues long. CDR1 and CDR2 from the germline V gene are SGHRS and YFSETQ. Trimming at V came to 4 bases and at J to 4 bases, leaving 4 bases not matched to a gene.

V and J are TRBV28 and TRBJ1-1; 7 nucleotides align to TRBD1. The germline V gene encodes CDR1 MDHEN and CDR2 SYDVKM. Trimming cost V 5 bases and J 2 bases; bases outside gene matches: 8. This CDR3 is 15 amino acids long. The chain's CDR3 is CASSTPGQPNTEAFF. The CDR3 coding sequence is TGTGCCAGCAGTACCCCGGGACAGCCAAACACTGAAGCTTTCTTT.

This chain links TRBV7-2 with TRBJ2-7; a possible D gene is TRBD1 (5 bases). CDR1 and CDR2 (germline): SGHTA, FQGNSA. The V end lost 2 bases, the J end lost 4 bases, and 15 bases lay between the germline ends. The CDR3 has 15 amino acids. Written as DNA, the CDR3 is TGTGCCAGCAGCTTAACCGCAGGGAATCCATACGAGCAGTACTTC. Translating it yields CASSLTAGNPYEQYF.

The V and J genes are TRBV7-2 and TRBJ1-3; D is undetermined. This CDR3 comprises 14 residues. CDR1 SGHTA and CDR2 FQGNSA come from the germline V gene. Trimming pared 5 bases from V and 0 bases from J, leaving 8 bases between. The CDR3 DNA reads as TGTGCCAGCAGCCCCCAGGTCTCTGGAAACACCATATATTTT. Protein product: CASSPQVSGNTIYF.